This paragraph reports one T cell receptor (beta chain). The CDR3 is 14 amino acids. Germline CDR1 reads MNHEY; CDR2 reads SMNVEV (reference sequence). Trimming removed 5 bases from V and 6 bases from J; junction bases left unmatched: 4. The data were obtained in a study of blood T cell repertoires in COVID-19. Study-wide context: Sites across the United States, Italy and Spain contributed samples from acute and convalescent COVID-19.

TCRdb keeps only in-frame clones here, not all; method: immunoSEQ multiplex PCR. The sample comprises roughly 330,000 clones, around four fifths of which are singletons, and roughly 1.1% rests with the top ten. The genes are TRBV27 and TRBJ2-1; 10 bases agree with TRBD2. Sequencing used peripheral blood. The receptor was isolated from a woman between 50 and 59 years old with acute or convalescent COVID-19. The DNA of the CDR3 is TGTGCCAGCAGTACGGGACTAGCGACCAATGAGCAGTTCTTC. This translates into CASSTGLATNEQFF.